The present entry profiles one TCR beta chain with its context. This entry belongs to a study of blood T cell repertoires in COVID-19. Original methodology: Estimation of nucleated cell counts was performed using reference gene primer amplification. The method was immunoSEQ multiplex PCR; TCRdb's version includes in-frame clones alone and lacks a portion of them. That table is the source of V, J and clone size, and D and trimming were worked out from the DNA. The table shows 150,000 to 200,000 clones, with 60% to 80% occurring only once. From germline, CDR1 is SGHTA and CDR2 FQGNSA. V trimming: 7 bases; J trimming: 0 bases; junction bases outside the gene matches: 2. The CDR3 is made up of 13 amino acids.

The sequenced sample was peripheral blood. This receptor was obtained from a woman aged 70-85 years with acute or convalescent COVID-19. The chain couples TRBV7-2 to TRBJ1-1, with 7 positions matching TRBD1. As DNA, the CDR3 is TGTGCCAGCACGGGACAGTTGAACACTGAAGCTTTCTTT. It yields the protein CASTGQLNTEAFF.